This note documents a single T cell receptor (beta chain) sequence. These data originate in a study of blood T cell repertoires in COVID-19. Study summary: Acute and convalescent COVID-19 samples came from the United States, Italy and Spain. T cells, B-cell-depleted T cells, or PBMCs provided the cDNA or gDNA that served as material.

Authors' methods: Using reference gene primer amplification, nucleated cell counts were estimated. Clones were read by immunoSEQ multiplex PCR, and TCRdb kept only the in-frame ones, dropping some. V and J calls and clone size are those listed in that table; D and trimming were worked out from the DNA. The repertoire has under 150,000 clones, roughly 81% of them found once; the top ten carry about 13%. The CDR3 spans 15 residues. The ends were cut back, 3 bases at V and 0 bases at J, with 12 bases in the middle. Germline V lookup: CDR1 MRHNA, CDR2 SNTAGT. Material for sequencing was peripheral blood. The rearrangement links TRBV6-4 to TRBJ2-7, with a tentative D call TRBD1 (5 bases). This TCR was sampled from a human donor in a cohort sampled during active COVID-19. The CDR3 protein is CASSEFAGPSYEQYF. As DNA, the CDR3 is TGTGCCAGCAGTGAGTTCGCAGGGCCCTCCTACGAGCAGTACTTC.